These T cell receptor beta chains were read from a single sample in a study of blood T cell repertoires in COVID-19. The repertoire was sequenced with immunoSEQ multiplex PCR; TCRdb's copy has only in-frame clones and lacks some. The sample holds about 400,000 clones, around nine tenths seen once. The material sequenced was PBMCs or T cells enriched from blood (not recorded which). Every receptor here comes from a woman aged 45-60 years who had recovered from COVID-19. The CDR3 runs from the conserved cysteine through the conserved F or W. The D gene is left open where the match is weak. Expanded clones are given a class, and other clones once, few, many or no size at all.

TRBJ1-5 few TRBV27 - TGTGCCAGCAGTCCTCAGGGGCACAATCAGCCCCAGCATTTT CASSPQGHNQPQHF
TRBJ1-6 few TRBV3-1/TRBV3-2 TRBD1 TGTGCCAGCAGCCACTCATTTACAGGACAGGGGGCTTCACCCCTCCACTTT CASSHSFTGQGASPLHF
TRBJ2-2 few TRBV24-1 - TGTGCCACCAGTGACAGACAGGTTAACACCGGGGAGCTGTTTTTT CATSDRQVNTGELFF
TRBJ1-2 - TRBV28 - TGTGCCAGCCATCGGGGGGGTTTCGGCTACACCTTC CASHRGGFGYTF
TRBJ2-7 - TRBV7-9 TRBD2 TGTGCCAGCAGCTCCCCGGTGGGTAGCGGGGAAAAATACGAGCAGTACTTC CASSSPVGSGEKYEQYF
TRBJ2-3 - TRBV24-1 TRBD2 TGTGCCACCAGTGACCCTGGACTAGCGGGCACAGATACGCAGTATTTT CATSDPGLAGTDTQYF
TRBJ1-3 - TRBV7-2 - TGTGCCAGCAGCTTGATCTCGCCGAGAGTCTCTGGAAACACCATATATTTT CASSLISPRVSGNTIYF
TRBJ1-4 - TRBV15 - TGTGCCACCAGAGCACAGACTAATGAAAAACTGTTTTTT CATRAQTNEKLFF
TRBJ2-7 - TRBV15 TRBD1 TGTGCCACCAGCAGAGTCGGGACAGGGGGCCTGAACGAGCAGTACTTC CATSRVGTGGLNEQYF
TRBJ1-2 once TRBV30 - TGTGCCTGGAGCCGGCAGTCAGGTGGCTACACCTTC CAWSRQSGGYTF
TRBJ1-2 - TRBV29-1 - TGCAGCGTTGAAACAGGGATGGGCTATGGCTACACCTTC CSVETGMGYGYTF
TRBJ2-2 - TRBV24-1 TRBD1 TGTGCCACCAGTGATCCCGGGACAGCTAACACCGGGGAGCTGTTTTTT CATSDPGTANTGELFF
TRBJ2-7 - TRBV5-1 TRBD1 TGCGCCAGCAGCGGCCGGGACAGGGGCAATGGAGAGCAGTACTTC CASSGRDRGNGEQYF
TRBJ1-4 - TRBV4-1 - TGCGCCAGCAGCCAAGCGGGCAGGGCAACTAATGAAAAACTGTTTTTT CASSQAGRATNEKLFF
TRBJ2-3 - TRBV27 - TGTGCCAGCAGTGCGGCCACAGATACGCAGTATTTT CASSAATDTQYF
TRBJ1-1 few TRBV28 TRBD1 TGTGCCAGCAGTGGCCCCGGGACAGCGAACACTGAAGCTTTCTTT CASSGPGTANTEAFF
TRBJ2-7 - TRBV28 TRBD1 TGTGCCAGCAGTCTTACAGGGGACGAGCAGTACTTC CASSLTGDEQYF
TRBJ2-7 - TRBV5-1 - TGCGCCAGCAGCCCCGACGGGGGCTCCTACGAGCAGTACTTC CASSPDGGSYEQYF
TRBJ2-2 - TRBV28 TRBD2 TGTGCCAGCAGTTTCACACGGAGTAGCGGGACGAACACCGGGGAGCTGTTTTTT CASSFTRSSGTNTGELFF
TRBJ2-2 once TRBV27 TRBD2 TGTGCCAGCAGTCCCCCCAGCGGGATCCTGGGCACCGGGGAGCTGTTTTTT CASSPPSGILGTGELFF
TRBJ2-7 once TRBV7-9 TRBD1 TGTGCCAGCAGCTTCCGGGACAGGGCCTACGAGCAGTACTTC CASSFRDRAYEQYF
TRBJ1-2 few TRBV19 - TGTGCCAGTAGTATTCTGGGCGTCAGTCCCCTAAACGGCTACACCTTC CASSILGVSPLNGYTF
TRBJ2-1 - TRBV7-6 TRBD2 TGTGCCAGCAGCCCCAAGCGGGGGGTTAACAATGAGCAGTTCTTC CASSPKRGVNNEQFF
TRBJ2-5 - TRBV15 - TGTGCCACCCATGGGTACGGGGTCCAAGAGACCCAGTACTTC CATHGYGVQETQYF
TRBJ2-7 - TRBV29-1 - TGCAGCGTTGTCCGGGGGTTCTCCTACGAGCAGTACTTC CSVVRGFSYEQYF
TRBJ2-7 - TRBV11-2 TRBD2 TGTGCCAGCAGCTTAGCGTCTAGCGGGGCCCTCTACGAGCAGTACTTC CASSLASSGALYEQYF
TRBJ2-3 - TRBV28 TRBD2 TGTGCCAGCAGTTTATTCCCAGCGGGGGACACAGATACGCAGTATTTT CASSLFPAGDTDTQYF
TRBJ2-7 - TRBV19 TRBD2 TGTGCCAGTAGTAATCGCGGGGGGGCGAACGAGCAGTACTTC CASSNRGGANEQYF
TRBJ1-4 - TRBV9 - TGTGCCAGCAGCGCTTCCTACAGTGCCCTAGGAGGGAAACTGTTTTTT CASSASYSALGGKLFF
TRBJ1-2 once TRBV4-1 TRBD1 TGCGCCAGCAGCCACCCGTTGGACAGGGTGGTTTATGGCTACACCTTC CASSHPLDRVVYGYTF
TRBJ1-6 - TRBV28 - TGTGCCAGCACCCGAATCGGGGGAAATAATTCACCCCTCCACTTT CASTRIGGNNSPLHF
TRBJ2-5 - TRBV5-6 TRBD1 TGTGCCAGCAGCACCTACTGGACAGGGAGGACGGAGACCCAGTACTTC CASSTYWTGRTETQYF
TRBJ2-2 once TRBV27 - TGTGCCAGTCATACCTTTGGACAGACGAACAGCGGGGAGCTGTTTTTT CASHTFGQTNSGELFF
TRBJ1-1 - TRBV7-2 TRBD1 TGTGCCAGCAGCCCAACACGGACAGGGGCGGGCACTGAAGCTTTCTTT CASSPTRTGAGTEAFF
TRBJ1-5 - TRBV10-3 - TGTGCCATCAGCGTGGACAGTAATCAGCCCCAGCATTTT CAISVDSNQPQHF
TRBJ1-5 - TRBV9 TRBD1 TGTGCCAGCAGTCTCACCGGGACAGGGGATCAGCCCCAGCATTTT CASSLTGTGDQPQHF
TRBJ1-5 - TRBV7-2 TRBD1 TGTGCCAGCAGCTCGGGACAGCACCAGCCCCAGCATTTT CASSSGQHQPQHF
TRBJ1-6 - TRBV30 - TGTGCCTGGACTCGACGGGATAATTCACCCCTCCACTTT CAWTRRDNSPLHF
TRBJ2-1 - TRBV29-1 TRBD1 TGCAGCGTTGGGCTCCTCGGGACAGGGTATAATGAGCAGTTCTTC CSVGLLGTGYNEQFF
TRBJ1-2 - TRBV18 - TGTGCCAGCTCACCACCCCAACAAGACAGGTTTTATGGCTACACCTTC CASSPPQQDRFYGYTF
TRBJ2-7 - TRBV7-9 - TGTGCCAGCAGCTTTGGGGCAAACGAGCAGTACTTC CASSFGANEQYF
TRBJ2-2 - TRBV11-2 TRBD2 TGTGCCAGCAGCTCAAAGGCCATAGCGGGGGCTGGCACCGGGGAGCTGTTTTTT CASSSKAIAGAGTGELFF
TRBJ1-2 - TRBV21-1 - TGTGCCGGCCTAAGGGGGCCGCCCAATCCTAACTATGGCTACACCTTC CAGLRGPPNPNYGYTF
TRBJ1-4 - TRBV2 TRBD1 TGTGCCAGCAGTTGGGTTGTGGGACAGGAGGGGGGTGAAAAACTGTTTTTT CASSWVVGQEGGEKLFF
TRBJ1-6 - TRBV24-1 TRBD1 TGTGCCACCAGTGAGGGACAGGGGTCACCCCTCCACTTT CATSEGQGSPLHF
TRBJ1-6 - TRBV15 - TGTGCCACCAGCAGTGGAGTTAATTCACCCCTCCACTTT CATSSGVNSPLHF
TRBJ1-2 - TRBV7-8 TRBD1 TGTGCCAGCAGCCCCGGGACAGGGATTGGCTACACCTTC CASSPGTGIGYTF
TRBJ2-2 - TRBV27 TRBD1 TGTGCCAGCAGTAACAGGGGTTTTTCCGGGGAGCTGTTTTTT CASSNRGFSGELFF
TRBJ1-5 - TRBV5-5 - TGTGCCAGCAGCTTGGGTGGCAGGGAATGGCATCAGCCCCAGCATTTT CASSLGGREWHQPQHF
TRBJ1-2 - TRBV11-2 TRBD1 TGTGCCAGCAATCGAGACAGGGACGGTGGCTACACCTTC CASNRDRDGGYTF
TRBJ1-6 - TRBV6-5 TRBD1 TGTGCCAGCAGTCGGGACAGGGGAGGCTCACCCCTCCACTTT CASSRDRGGSPLHF
TRBJ2-1 - TRBV4-1 - TGCGCCAGCAGCCAAGATGGCATTCCAGGGGCGGATGAGCAGTTCTTC CASSQDGIPGADEQFF
TRBJ1-5 - TRBV28 TRBD1 TGTGCCAGCAGTTCCACGACAGGGTGGCAGCCCCAGCATTTT CASSSTTGWQPQHF
TRBJ1-5 once TRBV6-5 - TGTGCCAGCAGTCCTCACGGAGATAGCAATCAGCCCCAGCATTTT CASSPHGDSNQPQHF